A single TCR beta chain is shown here with its context. Its specificity is unknown. The data belong to a study of memory B cells and T cells in multiple sclerosis. TCRdb keeps only in-frame clones here, not all; method: immunoSEQ multiplex PCR. In the table there are under 50,000 clones, over 75% of which are singletons. Study-wide results and limits: Normalization was needed because clone-set size differences affected shared clonotype counts.

Separate sequencing covered autoproliferating (CFSE-dim) and non-proliferating (CFSE-high) T cells from stimulus-free culture. Fewer than 65 million CFSE-labeled PBMCs were cultured around seven days unstimulated, then replicate wells were pooled. Without exogenous stimuli, roughly 0.5 uM CFSE-labeled PBMCs were cultured serum-free. From germline, CDR1 is SGDLS and CDR2 YYNGEE. V shed 3 bases and J shed 8 bases, with 27 bases lying between them. There are 18 residues in the CDR3. The TCR comes from a human donor with multiple sclerosis. The rearrangement joins TRBV9 to TRBJ1-3; a possible D gene is TRBD1 (6 bases). What was sequenced was PBMCs from blood kept in culture. CDR3 residues: CASSAYSGAGAGAYTIYF. The CDR3 coding sequence is TGTGCCAGCAGCGCTTACAGCGGGGCAGGGGCAGGGGCATACACCATATATTTT.